The source of this TCR beta chain is a study of blood T cell repertoires in COVID-19. V gave up 3 bases and J gave up 5 bases, with 7 bases separating them. Germline CDR1 and CDR2: SGHVS and FNYEAQ. The CDR3 loop spans 12 amino acids. Under the authors' procedure: Reference gene primers were amplified, and this amplification served to estimate nucleated cell counts. Libraries were prepared by immunoSEQ multiplex PCR; TCRdb keeps only in-frame clonotypes and omits some of them. V, J and clone size derive from that table, while D and trimming were established from the DNA sequence. The sample holds about 150,000 clones, roughly 76% seen once.

The receptor's source is a human donor with acute or convalescent COVID-19. The donor label of this sample is uncertain. V is TRBV7-6 and J is TRBJ2-5; maybe TRBD2 (6 bases). Sequencing used peripheral blood. This CDR3 reads CASSFRGETQYF. CDR3 DNA: TGTGCCAGCAGCTTTCGGGGGGAGACCCAGTACTTC.